Presented here are 24 T cell receptor beta chains from one specimen sequenced in a study of cytomegalovirus exposure and HLA in healthy donors. The PCR made use of 60 Vbeta and 13 Jbeta primers. Sequenced by immunoSEQ multiplex PCR; TCRdb stores in-frame clones only, minus some. This sample has about 110,000 clones; 78% occur once, and the top ten carry roughly 5.7%. Sequenced input: PBMCs. The source of these receptors is a male donor in good health and CMV-seronegative.

The chain has TRBV18 and TRBJ2-2; D unresolved. The CDR3 sequence is 13 residues long. From germline, CDR1 is KGHSH and CDR2 LQKENI. Trimming removed 2 bases at V and 5 bases at J, with 6 bases between. The CDR3 reads CASSPTATGELFF. The DNA for the CDR3 is TGTGCCAGCTCACCAACAGCAACCGGGGAGCTGTTTTTT.

This clone has a handful of counts. The chain uses TRBV7-9 and TRBJ2-7; D might be TRBD2 (5 bases). CDR1 is SEHNR and CDR2 is FQNEAQ in the germline V gene (reference sequence). The germline V and J ends were trimmed by 6 bases and 7 bases, with 25 bases remaining between them. This CDR3 contains 16 residues. CDR3 in DNA: TGTGCCAGCAGATTTGTCCCCCCGGACTGGGGTGGGGAGCAGTACTTC. As protein: CASRFVPPDWGGEQYF.

The genes are TRBV28 and TRBJ2-7; D might be TRBD2 (5 bases). CDR1 and CDR2 from the germline V gene are MDHEN and SYDVKM. This CDR3 has 14 amino acids. The V end lost 6 bases, the J end lost 4 bases, and 16 bases lay between the germline ends. This CDR3 reads CASRTSGAGYEQYF. In nucleotides, the CDR3 is TGTGCCAGCAGGACCAGCGGAGCCGGTTACGAGCAGTACTTC.

The chain links TRBV28 to TRBJ2-2, with D perhaps matching TRBD2 (6 bases). Looked up from germline, CDR1 is MDHEN and CDR2 is SYDVKM. The CDR3 totals 14 residues. Trimming pared 10 bases from V and 1 base from J, leaving 13 bases between. CDR3 sequence reads: CATGRQRNTGELFF. The CDR3 DNA sequence: TGTGCCACCGGGAGACAGCGGAACACCGGGGAGCTGTTTTTT. The full variable domain, rest sourced from reference TRBV28 and TRBJ2-2, is DVKVTQSSRYLVKRTGEKVFLECVQDMDHENMFWYRQDPGLGLRLIYFSYDVKMKEKGDIPEGYSVSREKKERFSLILESASTNQTSMYLCATGRQRNTGELFFGEGSRLTVL.

J is TRBJ2-5 and V is TRBV5-1; the D is unclear. From germline, CDR1 is SGHRS and CDR2 YFSETQ. The V gene lost 4 bases and the J gene lost 1 base, with 5 bases spanning the gap. The CDR3 consists of 12 residues. CDR3 DNA: TGCGCCAGCAGCGTACTCCAAGAGACCCAGTACTTC. Its translation: CASSVLQETQYF.

The CDR3 region is CAWSPTGGAGEKLFF. CDR3 nucleotide sequence: TGTGCCTGGAGTCCTACAGGGGGCGCGGGGGAAAAACTGTTTTTT. This chain joins TRBV30 and TRBJ1-4, with TRBD1 matching over 9 bases. The CDR3 sequence is 15 residues long. Germline assignment: CDR1 GTSNPN and CDR2 SVGIG (reference sequence). V gave up 2 bases and J gave up 8 bases; unmatched junction bases: 9.

CDR3 bases: TGCACTCCTGAGCGAGGTTATTCCTACGAGCAGTACTTC. Amino acid sequence: CTPERGYSYEQYF. The chain has TRBV29-1 and TRBJ2-7; D gene unclear. Looked up from germline, CDR1 is SQVTM and CDR2 is ANQGSEA. This CDR3 is 13 amino acids long.

The chain couples TRBV5-4 to TRBJ2-3; D is possibly TRBD2 (5 bases). This CDR3 has 13 residues. V lost 10 bases and J 3 bases, leaving 15 bases between the germline ends. Germline CDR1 SGHNT, CDR2 YYREEE (reference sequence). The CDR3 DNA reads TGTGCCGTCGAGGTCCTAGCAACAGATACGCAGTATTTT. Residues: CAVEVLATDTQYF.

In its sample, this clone was seen a few times. The chain uses TRBV7-2 and TRBJ1-5, with D perhaps matching TRBD1 (5 bases). In germline, CDR1 is SGHTA, CDR2 FQGNSA. The CDR3 is made up of 15 amino acids. V shed 1 base and J shed 4 bases, with 11 bases lying between them. CDR3 sequence reads: CASSLVGVGNQPQHF. CDR3 bases: TGTGCCAGCAGCTTAGTAGGGGTAGGGAATCAGCCCCAGCATTTT.

This clone was seen more than once but under ten times. The chain joins TRBV27 to TRBJ2-5, with TRBD2 identical over 7 bases. From germline, CDR1 is MNHEY and CDR2 SMNVEV (reference sequence). The CDR3 is made up of 16 amino acids. Trimming took 2 bases from V and 2 from J; bases not matched to a gene: 8. The CDR3 loop reads CASSLLREAKQETQYF. As DNA, the CDR3 is TGTGCCAGCAGTTTACTCCGGGAGGCCAAGCAAGAGACCCAGTACTTC.

Regarding this clone: Additional DNA sequences in this sample encode the identical CDR3. J is TRBJ1-5 and V is TRBV4-1; 9 nucleotides line up with TRBD1. The CDR3 extends over 16 amino acids. Germline CDR1 is MGHRA and CDR2 is YSYEKL. V lost 1 base and J lost 6; bases outside the gene matches: 7. This chain's CDR3 is CASSQGETGGTQPQHF. CDR3 in DNA: TGCGCCAGCAGCCAAGGGGAGACAGGGGGGACTCAGCCCCAGCATTTT.

Only a few counts were recorded for this clone. The chain joins TRBV28 to TRBJ2-6; D possibly corresponds to TRBD1 (5 bases). Germline V CDR1 and CDR2: MDHEN, SYDVKM. Trimming took off 3 bases at V and 2 bases at J, with 14 bases between the two ends. CDR3 size: 17 residues. Here the CDR3 DNA reads TGTGCCAGCAGTTTCCCCGCAGGGCCTGCTGGGGCCAACGTCCTGACTTTC. Its protein is CASSFPAGPAGANVLTF.

The chain has TRBV7-9 and TRBJ1-2, with 9 nucleotides matching TRBD1. The junction had 6 bases not matched to a gene; V was cut back by 2 bases and J by 8 bases. This CDR3 spans 14 amino acids. The germline gives CDR1 SEHNR, CDR2 FQNEAQ (reference sequence). The CDR3 coding sequence is TGTGCCAGCAGCTTAACGGGACAGGGAGGGGGCTACACCTTC. Translation gives CASSLTGQGGGYTF.

The chain links TRBV30 to TRBJ1-2; D is unclear. The CDR3 extends over 14 amino acids. CDR1 is GTSNPN and CDR2 is SVGIG in the germline V gene (reference sequence). V shed 5 bases and J shed 0 bases, with 13 bases lying between them. CDR3 sequence: CAWDVQSANYGYTF. The CDR3, as DNA: TGTGCCTGGGACGTCCAGAGCGCTAACTATGGCTACACCTTC.

The CDR3 DNA sequence: TGTGCCAGCAGCGGAGGGAGGTACAATGAGCAGTTCTTC. The encoded protein is CASSGGRYNEQFF. This chain links TRBV13 with TRBJ2-1; D might be TRBD2 (6 bases). V was clipped by 5 bases and J by 4 bases, with 9 bases between them. Germline CDR1 is PRHDT and CDR2 is FYEKMQ (reference sequence). This CDR3 contains 13 residues.

The chain is built from TRBV7-9 and TRBJ2-2, with TRBD2 matching 7 bases. The V and J ends lost 1 base and 2 bases, in that order; junction bases with no gene match: 4. Germline V gene data show CDR1 as SEHNR and CDR2 as FQNEAQ (reference sequence). This CDR3 has 16 residues. CDR3 bases: TGTGCCAGCAGCTTAGGTCCTAGCGGAAACACCGGGGAGCTGTTTTTT. Protein sequence: CASSLGPSGNTGELFF. Together with reference TRBV7-9 and TRBJ2-2, the CDR3 gives the full variable domain: DTGVSQNPRHKITKRGQNVTFRCDPISEHNRLYWYRQTLGQGPEFLTYFQNEAQLEKSRLLSDRFSAERPKGSFSTLEIQRTEQGDSAMYLCASSLGPSGNTGELFFGEGSRLTVL.

The chain is built from TRBV7-3 and TRBJ1-2; D not certain. V gave up 5 bases and J gave up 4 bases, with 17 bases separating them. Germline V gives CDR1 SGHTA, CDR2 FQGTGA. This CDR3 has 15 amino acids. The CDR3 DNA reads TGTGCCAGCAGCCCCCAGGTGCAGGTTGGCTATGGCTACACCTTC. This encodes CASSPQVQVGYGYTF.

This clone was detected a few times. The genes are TRBV6-5 and TRBJ1-2; D is perhaps TRBD1 (5 bases). Trimming removed 4 bases from V and 5 bases from J, with 8 bases in between. Germline V gives CDR1 MNHEY, CDR2 SVGAGI. The CDR3 sequence is 12 residues long. The CDR3 coding sequence is TGTGCCAGCAGTTCCGGGGGGTATGGCTACACCTTC. Encoded protein: CASSSGGYGYTF.

The gene calls are TRBV6-4 and TRBJ2-7; 9 bases fit TRBD1. CDR3 length equals 16 residues. The germline V gene encodes CDR1 MRHNA and CDR2 SNTAGT. V lost 5 bases to trimming and J lost 5 bases; unmatched junction nucleotides: 13. This CDR3 is CASSHFLPQGAHEQYF. CDR3 sequence (DNA): TGTGCCAGCAGTCACTTCCTCCCACAGGGGGCGCACGAGCAGTACTTC.

Here the CDR3 DNA reads TGTGCCAGCAGCCCCGCCTCGCGGTCCTCAGATACGCAGTATTTT. It specifies CASSPASRSSDTQYF. The rearrangement joins TRBV7-2 to TRBJ2-3; unclear D gene. V dropped 5 bases and J dropped 4 bases, with 16 bases sitting between them. Germline values: CDR1 SGHTA, CDR2 FQGNSA. The CDR3 spans 15 residues.

This chain joins TRBV10-2 and TRBJ2-7; weak D call: TRBD2 (6 bases). This CDR3 is 12 amino acids long. V gave up 11 bases and J gave up 7 bases, with 18 bases separating them. Germline CDR1 reads WSHSY; CDR2 reads SAAADI. In nucleotides, the CDR3 is TGCGCCGCTGGAGGGGCGTTGGGGGAGCAGTACTTC. Encoded protein: CAAGGALGEQYF.

The chain has TRBV18 and TRBJ1-4, with 8 bases matching TRBD1. The trim removed 4 bases at V and 5 bases at J, leaving 12 bases unmatched. This CDR3 region has 17 residues. In germline, CDR1 is KGHSH, CDR2 LQKENI. The CDR3: CASSRSYAGGENEKLFF. For the CDR3, the DNA is TGTGCCAGCTCACGCTCCTATGCAGGGGGCGAAAATGAAAAACTGTTTTTT.

This clone appeared once. This sequence joins TRBV30 and TRBJ1-2; D may be TRBD1 (6 bases). V was cut by 4 bases and J by 3 bases, with 24 bases left in between. Germline assignment: CDR1 GTSNPN and CDR2 SVGIG (reference sequence). This CDR3 contains 17 residues. The CDR3 sequence is CAWTDLSPGAHYYGYTF. In DNA, the CDR3 is TGTGCCTGGACCGACCTGTCCCCAGGGGCCCACTACTATGGCTACACCTTC.

V and J are TRBV7-9 and TRBJ1-1; maybe TRBD1 (5 bases). The CDR3 loop spans 16 amino acids. The germline gives CDR1 SEHNR, CDR2 FQNEAQ (reference sequence). Trimming removed 5 bases at V and 7 bases at J, with 23 bases between. This CDR3 reads CASSDHQAGVGDEAFF. CDR3 nucleotide sequence: TGTGCCAGCAGCGACCATCAGGCGGGGGTAGGGGATGAAGCTTTCTTT.